This T cell receptor beta chain stems from a study of OX40 agonist ivuxolimab in advanced cancers. Findings of the study overall: Clonal expansion among partial responders at 0.1-3.0 mg/kg ranked near the lowest.

The CDR3 is made up of 14 amino acids. Germline CDR1 MNHNY, CDR2 SVGAGI (reference sequence). V shed 5 bases and J shed 6 bases, with 14 bases lying between them. Only one count was recorded for this clone. What it binds is unknown. Here immunoSEQ multiplex PCR was the method, and the copy in TCRdb shows in-frame clones only, minus some. The sample yields 20,000 to 25,000 clones, 80% to 90% seen once. The V call is TRBV6-6, the J call TRBJ2-4, with D possibly being TRBD1 or TRBD2 (5 bases each). The receptor's source is an adult with an advanced solid tumor such as melanoma, head and neck, liver or kidney cancer. The specimen was CD4+ or CD8+ T cells sorted from blood, collected in a trial of the OX40 agonist ivuxolimab. CDR3 DNA: TGTGCCAGCAGTCAATGGGACGTAAGAAACATTCAGTACTTC. Amino acids: CASSQWDVRNIQYF.